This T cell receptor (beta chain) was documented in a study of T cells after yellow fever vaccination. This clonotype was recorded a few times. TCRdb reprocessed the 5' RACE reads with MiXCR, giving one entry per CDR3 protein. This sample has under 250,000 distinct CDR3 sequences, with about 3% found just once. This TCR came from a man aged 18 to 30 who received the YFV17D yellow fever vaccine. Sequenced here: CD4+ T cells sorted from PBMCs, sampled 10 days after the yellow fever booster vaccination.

CDR3 sequence reads: CASSQNGELSPLHF. DNA of the CDR3: TGCGCCAGCAGCCAGAATGGGGAGCTTTCACCCCTCCACTTT. The V call is TRBV4-3, the J call TRBJ1-6; D is undetermined. The V end was cut by 3 bases, the J end by 9 bases, with 12 bases between. Germline V gene sequence: CDR1 LGHNA, CDR2 YSLEER. This CDR3 is 14 amino acids long.